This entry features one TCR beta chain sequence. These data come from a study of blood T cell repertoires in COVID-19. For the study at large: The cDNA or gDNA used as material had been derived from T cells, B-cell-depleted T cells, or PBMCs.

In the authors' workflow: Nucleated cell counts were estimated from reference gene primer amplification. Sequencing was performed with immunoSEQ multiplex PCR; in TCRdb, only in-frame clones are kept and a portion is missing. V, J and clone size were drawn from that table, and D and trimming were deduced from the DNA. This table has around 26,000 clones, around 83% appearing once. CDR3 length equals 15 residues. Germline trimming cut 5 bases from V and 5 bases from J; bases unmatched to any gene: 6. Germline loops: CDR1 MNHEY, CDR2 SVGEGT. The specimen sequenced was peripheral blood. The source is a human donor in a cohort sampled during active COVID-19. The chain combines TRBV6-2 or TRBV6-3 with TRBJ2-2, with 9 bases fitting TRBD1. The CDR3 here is CASSARTGVTGELFF. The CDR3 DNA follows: TGTGCCAGCAGTGCTAGGACAGGGGTAACCGGGGAGCTGTTTTTT.